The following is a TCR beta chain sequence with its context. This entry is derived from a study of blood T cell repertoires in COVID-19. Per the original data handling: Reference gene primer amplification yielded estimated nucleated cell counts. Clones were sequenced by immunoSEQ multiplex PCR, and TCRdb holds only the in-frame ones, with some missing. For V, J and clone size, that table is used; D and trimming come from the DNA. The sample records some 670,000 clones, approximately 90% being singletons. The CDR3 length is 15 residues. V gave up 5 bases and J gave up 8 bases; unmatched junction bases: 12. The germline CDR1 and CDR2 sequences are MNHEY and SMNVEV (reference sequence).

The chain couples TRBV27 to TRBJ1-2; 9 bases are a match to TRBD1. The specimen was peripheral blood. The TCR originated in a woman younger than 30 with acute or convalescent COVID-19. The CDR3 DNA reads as TGTGCCAGCAGTCCCCTGACAGGGGGGGTTCGAGGCTACACCTTC. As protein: CASSPLTGGVRGYTF.